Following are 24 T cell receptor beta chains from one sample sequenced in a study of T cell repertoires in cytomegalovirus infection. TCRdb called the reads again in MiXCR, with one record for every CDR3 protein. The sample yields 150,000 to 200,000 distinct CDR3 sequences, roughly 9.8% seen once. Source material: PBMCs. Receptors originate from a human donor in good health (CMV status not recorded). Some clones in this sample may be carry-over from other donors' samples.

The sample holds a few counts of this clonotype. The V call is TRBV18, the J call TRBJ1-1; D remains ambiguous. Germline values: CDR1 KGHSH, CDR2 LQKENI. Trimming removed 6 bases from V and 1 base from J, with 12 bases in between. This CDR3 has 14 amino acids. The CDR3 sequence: CASSLQRPNTEAFF. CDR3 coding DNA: TGTGCCAGCTCCCTTCAAAGGCCGAACACTGAAGCTTTCTTT.

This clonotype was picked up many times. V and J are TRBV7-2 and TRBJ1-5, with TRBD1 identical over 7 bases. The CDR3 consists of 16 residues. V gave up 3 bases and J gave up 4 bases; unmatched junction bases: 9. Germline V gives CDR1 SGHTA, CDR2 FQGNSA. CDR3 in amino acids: CASSFPGTAYNQPQHF. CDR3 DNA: TGTGCCAGCAGCTTTCCCGGGACAGCCTATAATCAGCCCCAGCATTTT.

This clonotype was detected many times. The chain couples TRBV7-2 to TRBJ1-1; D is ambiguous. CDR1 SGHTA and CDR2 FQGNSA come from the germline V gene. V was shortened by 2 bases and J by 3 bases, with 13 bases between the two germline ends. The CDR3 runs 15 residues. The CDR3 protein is CASSLWPTSYTEAFF. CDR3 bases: TGTGCCAGCAGCTTATGGCCCACCTCGTACACTGAAGCTTTCTTT.

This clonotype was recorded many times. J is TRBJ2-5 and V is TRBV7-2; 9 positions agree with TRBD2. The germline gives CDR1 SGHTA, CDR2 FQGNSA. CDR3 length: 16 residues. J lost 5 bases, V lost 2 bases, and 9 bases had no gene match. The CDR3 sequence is CASSLQGGGAHETQYF. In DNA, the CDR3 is TGTGCCAGCAGCTTACAGGGCGGGGGGGCCCATGAGACCCAGTACTTC.

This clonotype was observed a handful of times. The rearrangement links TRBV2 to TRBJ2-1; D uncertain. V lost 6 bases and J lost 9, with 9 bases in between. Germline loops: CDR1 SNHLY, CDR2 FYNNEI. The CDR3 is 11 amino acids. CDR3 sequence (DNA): TGTGCCAGCAGAGCAGCGATTGAGCAGTTCTTC. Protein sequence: CASRAAIEQFF.

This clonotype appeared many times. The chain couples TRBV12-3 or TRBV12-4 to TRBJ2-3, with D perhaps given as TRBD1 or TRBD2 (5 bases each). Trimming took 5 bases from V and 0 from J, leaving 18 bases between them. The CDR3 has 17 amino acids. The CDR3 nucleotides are TGTGCCAGCAGTCCCGGGACCTGGTTTAGGAGCACAGATACGCAGTATTTT. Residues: CASSPGTWFRSTDTQYF.

CDR3 coding DNA: TGCAGTGCTAGAGAGCTAGCGGGGGATCTCCAAGAGACCCAGTACTTC. It codes for CSARELAGDLQETQYF. This chain joins TRBV20-1 and TRBJ2-5; 10 nucleotides match TRBD2. V lost 0 bases and J lost 1; bases outside the gene matches: 5. Germline CDR1 and CDR2: DFQATT and SNEGSKA (reference sequence). This CDR3 comprises 16 residues.

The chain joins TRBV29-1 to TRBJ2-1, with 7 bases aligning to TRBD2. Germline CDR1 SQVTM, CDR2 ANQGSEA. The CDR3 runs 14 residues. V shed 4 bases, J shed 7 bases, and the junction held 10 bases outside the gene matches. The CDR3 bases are TGCAGCGTTGGGTGGGGGGGAAATAGGAATGAGCAGTTCTTC. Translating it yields CSVGWGGNRNEQFF.

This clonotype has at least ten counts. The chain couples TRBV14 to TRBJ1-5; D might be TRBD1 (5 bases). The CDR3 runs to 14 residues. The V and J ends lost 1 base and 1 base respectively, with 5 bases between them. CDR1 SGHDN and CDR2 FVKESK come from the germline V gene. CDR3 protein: CASSQGDSNQPQHF. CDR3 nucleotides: TGTGCCAGCAGCCAAGGGGACAGCAATCAGCCCCAGCATTTT.

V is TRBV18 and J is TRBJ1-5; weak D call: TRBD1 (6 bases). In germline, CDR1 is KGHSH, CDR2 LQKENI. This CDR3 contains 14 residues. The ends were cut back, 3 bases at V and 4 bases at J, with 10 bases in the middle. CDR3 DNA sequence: TGTGCCAGCTCACCCGACAGGTCAAATCAGCCCCAGCATTTT. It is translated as CASSPDRSNQPQHF.

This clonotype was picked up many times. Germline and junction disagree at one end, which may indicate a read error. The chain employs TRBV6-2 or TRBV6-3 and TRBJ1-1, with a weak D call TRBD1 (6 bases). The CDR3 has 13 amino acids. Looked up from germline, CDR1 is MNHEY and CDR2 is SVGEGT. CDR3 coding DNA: TGTGCCAGCAGTTACAGGGGGTGGACTGAAGCTTGCTTT. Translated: CASSYRGWTEACF.

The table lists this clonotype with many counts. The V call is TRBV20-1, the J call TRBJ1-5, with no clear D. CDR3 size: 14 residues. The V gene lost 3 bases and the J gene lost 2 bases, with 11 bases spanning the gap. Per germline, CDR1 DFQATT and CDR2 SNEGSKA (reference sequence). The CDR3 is CSASTRTGNQPQHF. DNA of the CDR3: TGCAGTGCTAGTACCCGGACTGGCAATCAGCCCCAGCATTTT.

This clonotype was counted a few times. In DNA form, the CDR3 reads TGCAGTGCTAGGTCATTCGGAGGGTTAGAAGGCTACACCTTC. Amino acids: CSARSFGGLEGYTF. The chain has TRBV20-1 and TRBJ1-2; D unresolved. CDR3 length: 14 residues. Per the germline V gene, CDR1 is DFQATT and CDR2 is SNEGSKA (reference sequence). V lost 3 bases and J lost 8, with 19 bases in between.

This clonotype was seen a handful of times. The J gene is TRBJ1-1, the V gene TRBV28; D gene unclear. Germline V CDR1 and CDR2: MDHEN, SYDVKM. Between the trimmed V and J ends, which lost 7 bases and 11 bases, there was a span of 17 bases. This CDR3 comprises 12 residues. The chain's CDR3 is CASTGLSLNAFF. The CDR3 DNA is TGTGCCAGCACAGGACTGAGTTTAAACGCTTTCTTT.

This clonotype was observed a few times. CDR3 protein: CASSHAGGRGGEQYF. The CDR3 nucleotides read TGTGCCAGCAGCCACGCGGGGGGCCGTGGAGGGGAGCAGTACTTC. This chain uses TRBV3-1 with TRBJ2-7; 8 positions match TRBD2. Germline trimming cut 3 bases from V and 7 bases from J; bases unmatched to any gene: 11. Germline CDR1 and CDR2: LGHDT and YNNKEL (reference sequence). The length of the CDR3 is 15 residues.

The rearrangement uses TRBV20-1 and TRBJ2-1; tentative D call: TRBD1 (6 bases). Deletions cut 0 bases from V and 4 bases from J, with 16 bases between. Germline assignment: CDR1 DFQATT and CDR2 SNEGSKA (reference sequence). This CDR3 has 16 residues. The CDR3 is CSAREQGSLPYNEQFF. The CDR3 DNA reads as TGCAGTGCTAGAGAACAGGGCTCGTTGCCGTACAATGAGCAGTTCTTC.

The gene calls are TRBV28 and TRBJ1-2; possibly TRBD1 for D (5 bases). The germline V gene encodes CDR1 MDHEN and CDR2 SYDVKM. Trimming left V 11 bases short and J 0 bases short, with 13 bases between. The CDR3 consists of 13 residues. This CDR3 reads CAGRDSSNYGYTF. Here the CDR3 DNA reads TGTGCCGGTCGGGACTCCTCTAACTATGGCTACACCTTC.

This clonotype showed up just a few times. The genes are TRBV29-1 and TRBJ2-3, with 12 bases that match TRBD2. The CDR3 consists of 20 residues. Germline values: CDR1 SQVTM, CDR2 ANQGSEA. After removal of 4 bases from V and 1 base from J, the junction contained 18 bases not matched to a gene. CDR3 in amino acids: CSVAPLGRLAGVSGTDTQYF. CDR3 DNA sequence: TGCAGCGTTGCCCCCCTGGGTCGACTAGCGGGAGTTTCCGGCACAGATACGCAGTATTTT.

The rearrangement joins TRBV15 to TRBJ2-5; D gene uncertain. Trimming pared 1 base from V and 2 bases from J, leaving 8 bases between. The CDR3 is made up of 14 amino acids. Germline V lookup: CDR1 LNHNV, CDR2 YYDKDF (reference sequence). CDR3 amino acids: CATSRGSSQETQYF. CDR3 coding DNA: TGTGCCACCAGCAGAGGATCATCTCAAGAGACCCAGTACTTC.

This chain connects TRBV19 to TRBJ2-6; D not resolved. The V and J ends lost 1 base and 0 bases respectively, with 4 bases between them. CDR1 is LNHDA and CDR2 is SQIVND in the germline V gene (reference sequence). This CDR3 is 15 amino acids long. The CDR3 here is CASSIGLSGANVLTF. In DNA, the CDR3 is TGTGCCAGTAGTATAGGACTCTCTGGGGCCAACGTCCTGACTTTC. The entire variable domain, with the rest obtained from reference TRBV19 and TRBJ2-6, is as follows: DGGITQSPKYLFRKEGQNVTLSCEQNLNHDAMYWYRQDPGQGLRLIYYSQIVNDFQKGDIAEGYSVSREKKESFPLTVTSAQKNPTAFYLCASSIGLSGANVLTFGAGSRLTVL.

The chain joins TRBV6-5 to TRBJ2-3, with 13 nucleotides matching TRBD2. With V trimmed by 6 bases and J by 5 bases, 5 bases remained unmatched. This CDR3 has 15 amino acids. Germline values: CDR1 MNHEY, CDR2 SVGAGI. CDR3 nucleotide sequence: TGTGCCAGCAGCCGGACTAGCGGGGGAGTAGATACGCAGTATTTT. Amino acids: CASSRTSGGVDTQYF.

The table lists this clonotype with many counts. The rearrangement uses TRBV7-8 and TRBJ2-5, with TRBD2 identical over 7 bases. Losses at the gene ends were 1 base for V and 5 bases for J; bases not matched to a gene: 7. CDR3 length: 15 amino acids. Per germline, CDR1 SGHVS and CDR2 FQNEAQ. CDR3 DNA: TGTGCCAGCAGCTTAGGTAGCGGGCTCCGGGAGACCCAGTACTTC. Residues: CASSLGSGLRETQYF. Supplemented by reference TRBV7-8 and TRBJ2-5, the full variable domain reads GAGVSQSPRYKVAKRGQDVALRCDPISGHVSLFWYQQALGQGPEFLTYFQNEAQLDKSGLPSDRFFAERPEGSVSTLKIQRTQQEDSAVYLCASSLGSGLRETQYFGPGTRLLVL.

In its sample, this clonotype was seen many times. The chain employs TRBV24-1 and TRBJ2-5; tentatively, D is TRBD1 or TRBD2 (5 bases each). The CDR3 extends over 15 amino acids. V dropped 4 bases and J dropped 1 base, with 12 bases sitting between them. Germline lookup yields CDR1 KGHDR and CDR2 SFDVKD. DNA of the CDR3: TGTGCCACCAGTGACCCGGGACCCGCCCAAGAGACCCAGTACTTC. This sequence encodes CATSDPGPAQETQYF.

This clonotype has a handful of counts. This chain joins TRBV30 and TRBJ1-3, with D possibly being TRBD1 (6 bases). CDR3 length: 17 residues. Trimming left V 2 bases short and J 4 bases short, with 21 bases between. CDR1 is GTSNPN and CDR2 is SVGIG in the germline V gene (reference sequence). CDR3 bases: TGTGCCTGGAGTCCGAGGATCCTGGCAGGGGACGGAAACACCATATATTTT. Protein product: CAWSPRILAGDGNTIYF.